Listed below are T cell receptor beta chains from one sample, sequenced in a study of blood T cell repertoires in COVID-19. Here immunoSEQ multiplex PCR was the method, and the copy in TCRdb shows in-frame clones only, minus some. The sample has some 180,000 clones; approximately 80% are singletons. What was sequenced was peripheral blood. Source of these receptors: a woman aged 45-65 years with active or convalescent COVID-19. Each CDR3 is given with its conserved first and last residue. A D gene is named only where the DNA matches it firmly. The size field is filled for only some rows; it gives once, few, many or a size class.

d_call: TRBD2; clone_size: -; v_call: TRBV6-4; j_call: TRBJ2-3; cdr3_aa: CASSDYPGLAGSQYF; cdr3_nt: TGTGCCAGCAGTGATTACCCGGGACTAGCGGGGTCGCAGTATTTT
d_call: -; clone_size: few; v_call: TRBV10-3; j_call: TRBJ1-1; cdr3_aa: CAIRVDRNTEAFF; cdr3_nt: TGTGCCATCAGGGTAGACAGGAACACTGAAGCTTTCTTT
d_call: -; clone_size: once; v_call: TRBV28; j_call: TRBJ1-5; cdr3_aa: CASSRTGTGNQPQHF; cdr3_nt: TGTGCCAGCAGTCGAACCGGGACTGGAAATCAGCCCCAGCATTTT
d_call: TRBD2; clone_size: -; v_call: TRBV27; j_call: TRBJ2-1; cdr3_aa: CASSGLAGGNNEQFF; cdr3_nt: TGTGCCAGCAGTGGACTAGCGGGAGGAAACAATGAGCAGTTCTTC
d_call: -; clone_size: -; v_call: TRBV4-3; j_call: TRBJ1-3; cdr3_aa: CASSQGGLGNTIYF; cdr3_nt: TGCGCCAGCAGCCAAGGGGGCCTTGGAAACACCATATATTTT
d_call: -; clone_size: -; v_call: TRBV5-4; j_call: TRBJ1-1; cdr3_aa: CASRRTGWTEAFF; cdr3_nt: TGTGCCAGCAGGCGTACAGGGTGGACTGAAGCTTTCTTT
d_call: -; clone_size: -; v_call: TRBV7-9; j_call: TRBJ2-3; cdr3_aa: CASSLMAERLAFADTQYF; cdr3_nt: TGTGCCAGCAGCTTAATGGCAGAGCGGTTAGCCTTCGCAGATACGCAGTATTTT
d_call: -; clone_size: once; v_call: TRBV4-3; j_call: TRBJ2-7; cdr3_aa: CASSQHPGYEQYF; cdr3_nt: TGCGCCAGCAGCCAACACCCAGGGTACGAGCAGTACTTC
d_call: TRBD1; clone_size: -; v_call: TRBV7-2; j_call: TRBJ1-3; cdr3_aa: CASSPGQGGNTIYF; cdr3_nt: TGTGCCAGCAGTCCCGGACAGGGGGGAAACACCATATATTTT
d_call: -; clone_size: -; v_call: TRBV12-3/TRBV12-4; j_call: TRBJ2-7; cdr3_aa: CASSLGLATEQYF; cdr3_nt: TGTGCCAGCAGTTTAGGTCTAGCAACCGAGCAGTACTTC
d_call: TRBD1; clone_size: -; v_call: TRBV30; j_call: TRBJ1-1; cdr3_aa: CAWRPTGGALDTEAFF; cdr3_nt: TGTGCCTGGAGGCCGACAGGGGGCGCGTTGGACACTGAAGCTTTCTTT
d_call: -; clone_size: -; v_call: TRBV5-1; j_call: TRBJ2-5; cdr3_aa: CASSWAGEETQYF; cdr3_nt: TGCGCCAGCAGCTGGGCAGGGGAAGAGACCCAGTACTTC
d_call: TRBD1; clone_size: -; v_call: TRBV5-1; j_call: TRBJ2-7; cdr3_aa: CASSAPGQNEQYF; cdr3_nt: TGCGCCAGCAGCGCCCCGGGACAGAACGAGCAGTACTTC
d_call: -; clone_size: -; v_call: TRBV2; j_call: TRBJ2-2; cdr3_aa: CASSVGSFAVGGTMDTGELFF; cdr3_nt: TGTGCCAGCAGTGTAGGTAGTTTCGCAGTAGGGGGTACTATGGACACCGGGGAGCTGTTTTTT
d_call: TRBD2; clone_size: -; v_call: TRBV5-5; j_call: TRBJ2-3; cdr3_aa: CASSVTRTSGGSTDTQYF; cdr3_nt: TGTGCCAGCAGCGTGACCCGGACTAGCGGGGGGAGCACAGATACGCAGTATTTT
d_call: TRBD1; clone_size: -; v_call: TRBV3-1/TRBV3-2; j_call: TRBJ1-1; cdr3_aa: CASSLRTGTEAFF; cdr3_nt: TGTGCCAGCAGCCTCCGGACAGGGACTGAAGCTTTCTTT
d_call: -; clone_size: -; v_call: TRBV20-1; j_call: TRBJ1-2; cdr3_aa: CSAGSTDGYTF; cdr3_nt: TGCAGTGCTGGGTCGACAGATGGCTACACCTTC
d_call: TRBD2; clone_size: -; v_call: TRBV19; j_call: TRBJ2-1; cdr3_aa: CASTERGSSYNEQFF; cdr3_nt: TGTGCCAGCACCGAGCGGGGGAGCTCCTACAATGAGCAGTTCTTC
d_call: TRBD2; clone_size: -; v_call: TRBV7-3; j_call: TRBJ2-7; cdr3_aa: CASSLSSGSLYEQYF; cdr3_nt: TGTGCCAGCAGCTTATCTAGCGGGAGTTTGTACGAGCAGTACTTC
d_call: TRBD2; clone_size: -; v_call: TRBV5-1; j_call: TRBJ2-1; cdr3_aa: CASRSTSGGGNEQFF; cdr3_nt: TGCGCCAGCAGGTCTACTAGCGGGGGAGGAAATGAGCAGTTCTTC
d_call: TRBD1; clone_size: -; v_call: TRBV18; j_call: TRBJ1-2; cdr3_aa: CASSPLGAGGSYGYTF; cdr3_nt: TGTGCCAGCTCACCATTGGGAGCAGGGGGCAGCTATGGCTACACCTTC
d_call: -; clone_size: once; v_call: TRBV13; j_call: TRBJ2-7; cdr3_aa: CASSSSNSLSTYF; cdr3_nt: TGTGCCAGCAGCTCAAGCAACTCCCTTTCAACCTACTTC
d_call: TRBD2; clone_size: -; v_call: TRBV7-2; j_call: TRBJ2-5; cdr3_aa: CASSLATSEETQYF; cdr3_nt: TGTGCCAGCAGCTTAGCGACTAGCGAAGAGACCCAGTACTTC
d_call: -; clone_size: once; v_call: TRBV5-1; j_call: TRBJ2-3; cdr3_aa: CASSLGHPNTDTQYF; cdr3_nt: TGCGCCAGCAGCCTGGGGCACCCAAACACAGATACGCAGTATTTT
d_call: -; clone_size: once; v_call: TRBV28; j_call: TRBJ2-5; cdr3_aa: CASSPIPSTGGKETQYF; cdr3_nt: TGTGCCAGCAGCCCAATTCCCTCAACGGGGGGCAAAGAGACCCAGTACTTC
d_call: -; clone_size: -; v_call: TRBV7-2; j_call: TRBJ2-7; cdr3_aa: CASSPRESSSYEQYF; cdr3_nt: TGTGCCAGCAGCCCCCGGGAATCATCTTCCTACGAGCAGTACTTC
d_call: -; clone_size: once; v_call: TRBV29-1; j_call: TRBJ1-5; cdr3_aa: CSVWAGGNNQPQHF; cdr3_nt: TGCAGCGTTTGGGCAGGAGGGAACAATCAGCCCCAGCATTTT
d_call: -; clone_size: -; v_call: TRBV4-1; j_call: TRBJ2-3; cdr3_aa: CASSLQGGDTQYF; cdr3_nt: TGCGCCAGCAGCCTACAGGGGGGGGATACGCAGTATTTT
d_call: TRBD1; clone_size: -; v_call: TRBV13; j_call: TRBJ1-4; cdr3_aa: CASSLGLGQGNEKLFF; cdr3_nt: TGTGCCAGCAGCTTAGGACTAGGACAGGGTAATGAAAAACTGTTTTTT